The sequence of this T cell receptor beta chain was determined in a study of shared clonotypes between healthy human individuals. This clone was detected only a few times. Germline CDR1 LNHDA, CDR2 SQIVND (reference sequence). The CDR3 has 11 residues. Original processing notes: Junction-only sequences without quality scores came from ImmunoSEQ, so filtering differed. The data were produced by immunoSEQ multiplex PCR, yet TCRdb's version contains in-frame clones alone and is incomplete. V and J calls and clone size follow that table, whereas D and trimming were derived from the DNA. This sample has approximately 2.5 million clones, with 93% found just once.

V usage is TRBV19 and J usage is TRBJ1-1; 7 bases are shared with TRBD1. The clonotype originates from a man between 18 and 29 years old in good health. Some clones in this sample may be carry-over from other donors' samples. Sequencing was carried out using naive CD4+ T cells from PBMCs. As to subset: CD45RA+ positively selected. CDR3 loop: CSSGGRTEAFF. The CDR3 DNA sequence: TGTTCCTCAGGGGGAAGAACTGAAGCTTTCTTT.